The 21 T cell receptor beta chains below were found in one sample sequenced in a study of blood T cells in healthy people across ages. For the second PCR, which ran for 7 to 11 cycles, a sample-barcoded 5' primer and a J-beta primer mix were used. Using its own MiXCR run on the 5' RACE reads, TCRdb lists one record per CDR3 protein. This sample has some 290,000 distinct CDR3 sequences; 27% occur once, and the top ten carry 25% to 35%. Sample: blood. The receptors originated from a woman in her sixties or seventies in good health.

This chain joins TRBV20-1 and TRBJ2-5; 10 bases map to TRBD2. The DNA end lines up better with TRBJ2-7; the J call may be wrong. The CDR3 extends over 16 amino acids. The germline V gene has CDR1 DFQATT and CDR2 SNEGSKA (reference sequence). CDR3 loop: CSATQLASGSSYEQYF. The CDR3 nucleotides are TGCAGTGCGACCCAACTTGCTAGCGGGAGCTCCTACGAGCAGTACTTC.

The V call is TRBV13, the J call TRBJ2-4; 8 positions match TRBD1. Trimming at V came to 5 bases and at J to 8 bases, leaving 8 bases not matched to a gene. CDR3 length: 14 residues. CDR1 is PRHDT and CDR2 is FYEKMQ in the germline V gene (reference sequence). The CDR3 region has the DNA TGTGCCAGCAGCACGAGGACAGGGAGTGACATTCAGTACTTC. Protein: CASSTRTGSDIQYF.

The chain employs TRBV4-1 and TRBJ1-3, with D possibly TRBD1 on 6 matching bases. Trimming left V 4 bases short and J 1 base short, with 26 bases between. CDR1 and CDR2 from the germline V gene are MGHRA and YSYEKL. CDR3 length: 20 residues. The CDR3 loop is CASSPREAGGQLRSGNTIYF. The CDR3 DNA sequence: TGCGCCAGCAGCCCAAGAGAAGCGGGGGGCCAATTGAGGTCTGGAAACACCATATATTTT.

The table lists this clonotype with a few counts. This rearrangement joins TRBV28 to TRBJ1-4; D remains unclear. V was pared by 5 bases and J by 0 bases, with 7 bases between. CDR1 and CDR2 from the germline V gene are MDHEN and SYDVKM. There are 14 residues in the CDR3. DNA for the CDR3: TGTGCCAGCAGTGGCGGGTCAACTAATGAAAAACTGTTTTTT. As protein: CASSGGSTNEKLFF.

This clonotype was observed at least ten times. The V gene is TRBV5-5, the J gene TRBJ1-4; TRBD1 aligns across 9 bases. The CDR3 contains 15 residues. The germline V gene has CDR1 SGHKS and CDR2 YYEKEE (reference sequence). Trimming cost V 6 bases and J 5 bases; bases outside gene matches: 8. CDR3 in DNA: TGTGCCAGCACTTCCCACGGGACAGGGAATGAAAAACTGTTTTTT. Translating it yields CASTSHGTGNEKLFF.

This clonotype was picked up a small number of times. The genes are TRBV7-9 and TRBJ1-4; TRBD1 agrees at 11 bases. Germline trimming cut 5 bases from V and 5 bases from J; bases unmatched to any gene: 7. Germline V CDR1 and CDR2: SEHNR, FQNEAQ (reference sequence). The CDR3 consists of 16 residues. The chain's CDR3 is CASSVPGQGANEKLFF. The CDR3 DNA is TGTGCCAGCAGCGTCCCCGGACAGGGGGCAAATGAAAAACTGTTTTTT.

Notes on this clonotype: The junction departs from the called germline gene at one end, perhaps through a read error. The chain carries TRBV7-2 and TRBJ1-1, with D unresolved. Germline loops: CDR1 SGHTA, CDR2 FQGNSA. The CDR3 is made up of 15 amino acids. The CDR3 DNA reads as TGTGCCAGCAGCCCCCGACCGGGAGCCGGTACTGCAGCTTTCTTT. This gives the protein CASSPRPGAGTAAFF. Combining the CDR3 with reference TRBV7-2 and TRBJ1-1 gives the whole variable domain GAGVSQSPSNKVTEKGKDVELRCDPISGHTALYWYRQSLGQGLEFLIYFQGNSAPDKSGLPSDRFSAERTGGSVSTLTIQRTQQEDSAVYLCASSPRPGAGTAAFFGQGTRLTVV.

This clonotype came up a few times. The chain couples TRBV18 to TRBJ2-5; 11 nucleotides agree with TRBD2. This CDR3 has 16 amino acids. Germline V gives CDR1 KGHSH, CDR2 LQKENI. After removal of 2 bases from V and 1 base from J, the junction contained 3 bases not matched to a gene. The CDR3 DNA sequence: TGTGCCAGCTCACCAGGTACTAGCGGGAGCCAAGAGACCCAGTACTTC. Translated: CASSPGTSGSQETQYF. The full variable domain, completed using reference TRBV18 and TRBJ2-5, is NAGVMQNPRHLVRRRGQEARLRCSPMKGHSHVYWYRQLPEEGLKFMVYLQKENIIDESGMPKERFSAEFPKEGPSILRIQQVVRGDSAAYFCASSPGTSGSQETQYFGPGTRLLVL.

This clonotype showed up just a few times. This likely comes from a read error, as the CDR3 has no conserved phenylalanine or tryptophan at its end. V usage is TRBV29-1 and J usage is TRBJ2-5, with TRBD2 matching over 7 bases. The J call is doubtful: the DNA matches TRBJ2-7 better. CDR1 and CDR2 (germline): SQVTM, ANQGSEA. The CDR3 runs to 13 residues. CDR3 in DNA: TGCAGCGTCCGAACTAGCGCACCCTACGAGCAGTACCTC. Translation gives CSVRTSAPYEQYL.

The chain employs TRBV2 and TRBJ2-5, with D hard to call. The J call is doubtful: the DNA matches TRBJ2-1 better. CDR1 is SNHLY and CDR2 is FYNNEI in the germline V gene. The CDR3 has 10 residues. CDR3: CASSGNEQFF. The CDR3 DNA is TGTGCCAGCAGTGGTAATGAGCAGTTCTTC.

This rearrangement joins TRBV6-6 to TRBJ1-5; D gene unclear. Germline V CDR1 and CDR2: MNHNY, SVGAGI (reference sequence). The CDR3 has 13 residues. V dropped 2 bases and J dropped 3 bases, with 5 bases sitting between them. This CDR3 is CASSYGDNQPQHF. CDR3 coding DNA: TGTGCCAGCAGTTACGGTGACAATCAGCCCCAGCATTTT.

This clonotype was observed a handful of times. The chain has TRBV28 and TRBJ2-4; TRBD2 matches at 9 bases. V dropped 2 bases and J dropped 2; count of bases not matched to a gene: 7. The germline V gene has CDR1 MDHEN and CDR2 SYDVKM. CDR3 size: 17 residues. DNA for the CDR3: TGTGCCAGCAGTTTACAGGCGGGAGGGAACCCCAAAAACATTCAGTACTTC. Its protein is CASSLQAGGNPKNIQYF.

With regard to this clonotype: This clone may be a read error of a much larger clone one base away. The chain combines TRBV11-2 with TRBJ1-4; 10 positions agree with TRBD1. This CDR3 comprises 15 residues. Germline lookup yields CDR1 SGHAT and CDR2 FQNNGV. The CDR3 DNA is TGTGCCTGCAGCGCTGGACAGGGGGTTAATGAAAAACTGTTTTTT. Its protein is CACSAGQGVNEKLFF.

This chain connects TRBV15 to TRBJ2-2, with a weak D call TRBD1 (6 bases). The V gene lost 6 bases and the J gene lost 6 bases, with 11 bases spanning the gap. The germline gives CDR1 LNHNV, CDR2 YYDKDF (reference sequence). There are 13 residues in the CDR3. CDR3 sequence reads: CATSIQGPGELFF. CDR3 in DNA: TGTGCCACCAGTATACAGGGCCCCGGGGAGCTGTTTTTT.

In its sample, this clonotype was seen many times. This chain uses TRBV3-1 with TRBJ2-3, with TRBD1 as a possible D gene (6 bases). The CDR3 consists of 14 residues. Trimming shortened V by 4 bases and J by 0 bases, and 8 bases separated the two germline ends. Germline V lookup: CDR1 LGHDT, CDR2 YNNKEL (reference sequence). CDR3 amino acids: CASSPTGSTDTQYF. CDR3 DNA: TGTGCCAGCAGCCCTACAGGGAGCACAGATACGCAGTATTTT.

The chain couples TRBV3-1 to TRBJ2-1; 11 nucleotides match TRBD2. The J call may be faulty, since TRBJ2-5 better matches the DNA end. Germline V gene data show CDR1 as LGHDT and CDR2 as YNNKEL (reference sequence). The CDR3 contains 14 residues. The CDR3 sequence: CASRTSGSGQTQYF. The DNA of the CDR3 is TGTGCCAGCAGAACTAGCGGGAGCGGGCAGACCCAGTACTTC.

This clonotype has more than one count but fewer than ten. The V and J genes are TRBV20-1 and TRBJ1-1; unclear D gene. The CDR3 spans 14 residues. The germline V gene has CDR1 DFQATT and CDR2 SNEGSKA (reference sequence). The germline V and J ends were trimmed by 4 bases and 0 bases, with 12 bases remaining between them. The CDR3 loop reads CSAIGSGMNTEAFF. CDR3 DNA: TGCAGTGCTATCGGGTCGGGGATGAACACTGAAGCTTTCTTT.

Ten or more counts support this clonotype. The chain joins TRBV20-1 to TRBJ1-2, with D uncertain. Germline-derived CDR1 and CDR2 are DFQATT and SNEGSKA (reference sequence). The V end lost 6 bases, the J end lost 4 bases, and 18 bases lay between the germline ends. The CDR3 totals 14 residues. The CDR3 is CSAPSLGMVYGYTF. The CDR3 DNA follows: TGCAGTGCCCCTAGTTTGGGGATGGTCTATGGCTACACCTTC.

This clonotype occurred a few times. The CDR3 DNA follows: TGCAGTGCTATAAAACCGGGACTAGCTATCACCGGGGAGCTGTTTTTT. It specifies CSAIKPGLAITGELFF. The chain employs TRBV20-1 and TRBJ2-2, with 9 bases identical to TRBD2. V lost 4 bases to trimming and J lost 4 bases; unmatched junction nucleotides: 10. The CDR3 loop spans 16 amino acids. Per germline, CDR1 DFQATT and CDR2 SNEGSKA (reference sequence).

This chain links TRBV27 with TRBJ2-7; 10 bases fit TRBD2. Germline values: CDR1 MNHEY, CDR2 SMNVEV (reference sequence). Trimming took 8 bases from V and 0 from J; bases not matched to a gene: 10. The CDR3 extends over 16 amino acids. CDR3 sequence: CASFLLSGRHSYEQYF. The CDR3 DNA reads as TGTGCCAGCTTCCTTCTTAGCGGGAGGCACTCCTACGAGCAGTACTTC.

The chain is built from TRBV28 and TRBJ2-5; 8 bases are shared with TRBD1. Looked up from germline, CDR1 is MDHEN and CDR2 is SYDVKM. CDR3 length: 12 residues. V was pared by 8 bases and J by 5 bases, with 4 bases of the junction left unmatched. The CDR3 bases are TGTGCCAGCGCAGGGGGCTTGGAGACCCAGTACTTC. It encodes CASAGGLETQYF.